This section outlines one T cell receptor beta chain sequence together with its context. In the original workflow: Amplification of reference gene primers was used by the study to estimate nucleated cell counts. TCRdb's copy holds only in-frame clones and misses some; the assay was immunoSEQ multiplex PCR. V and J calls and clone size are as listed in that table; D and trimming were resolved from the DNA. The data contain roughly 230,000 clones, around 84% of them singletons. CDR1 is SGDLS and CDR2 is YYNGEE in the germline V gene. After removal of 4 bases from V and 7 bases from J, the junction contained 8 bases not matched to a gene. The CDR3 runs to 15 residues. This sample is drawn from a study of blood T cell repertoires in COVID-19.

The receptor's source is a woman aged 50 to 65 who had been exposed to COVID-19. Sequences were obtained from PBMCs or T cells enriched from blood (not recorded which). The V and J genes are TRBV9 and TRBJ1-4; 9 positions match TRBD1. The CDR3 reads CASSSRTGVGEKLFF. Written as DNA, the CDR3 is TGTGCCAGCAGCTCCCGGACAGGGGTTGGTGAAAAACTGTTTTTT.